This entry is about one T cell receptor (beta chain). Its antigen remains unidentified. Nothing much larger sits one base from this clone, and base qualities are not available. The V end loses 8 bases and the J end loses 4 bases, and a stretch of 11 bases separates them. The germline V gene specifies MGHDK as CDR1 and SYGVNS as CDR2. The cysteine opens and the phenylalanine closes a CDR3 of 12 amino acids. Left in the record is the CDR3 DNA by itself, 36 bases read in frame from the first base. These data belong to a study of blood T cell repertoires in COVID-19 (dated by TCRdb to between 2020 and 2021). With respect to the entire study: Samples from collaborators originated in the United States, Italy and Spain and spanned both the acute and convalescent phases of COVID-19. The material from the prospective study consisted of cDNA or gDNA derived from T cells, B-cell-depleted T cells, or PBMCs. The dataset comprised deeply sampled blood TCRbeta repertoires from subjects exposed to, actively infected with, or recovered from COVID-19. The repertoires were released in a freely available public database meant as a resource for research on the immune response to SARS-CoV-2. Samples were obtained from the ongoing ImmuneRACE study (first 160 participants) and from roughly 1,300 subjects provided by 6 global collaborators. The sample metadata nearly always contained a de-identified subject ID, COVID-19 status, age in years and sex. HLA class I and class II types, where available, came from metadata supplied by the sample provider rather than from assay-based typing. Broader findings and caveats from the paper: The amount of clinical and demographic metadata varied by source and participant and was provided uncurated.

Each collaborating institution followed its own protocols to collect whole blood in K2EDTA tubes. For TCRbeta analysis, collaborators shipped samples as frozen whole blood, isolated PBMCs, or DNA extracted from either of those sample types. TCRbeta CDR3 regions were amplified from genomic DNA using the immunoSEQ Assay, a bias-controlled multiplex PCR. The authors' analysis ran thus. Nucleated cell counts per sample were estimated from amplification of reference gene primers within the assay. Sequence reads were collapsed and filtered to measure the absolute abundance of every unique TCRbeta CDR3 rearrangement. For each sample, productive Simpson clonality was calculated as the square root of Simpson's diversity index across productive rearrangements. The immuneACCESS repertoire file appears here via TCRdb, limited to in-frame rearrangements. These files lack a portion of the clones; in checked studies, under half of the deficit traces to unresolved V genes, and the cause of the others is not known. V and J calls and clone size follow that table, whereas D and trimming were derived from the DNA. Here the sample has more than 200,000 clones; roughly nine tenths occur a single time. The top ten hold around 1.6% of the sample.

The chain joins TRBV25-1 to TRBJ1-2; matching of 5 bases hints at TRBD1 as the D gene. Sequenced sample: peripheral blood. The sequence was obtained from a man in his 70s with acute or convalescent COVID-19. Read as DNA, the sequence is TGTGCCAGCGGGGGGGTCGGCTATGGCTACACCTTC. This sequence encodes CASGGVGYGYTF.